The sample holds a few counts of the clone carrying this TCR beta chain. Germline loops: CDR1 MGHRA, CDR2 YSYEKL. This CDR3 is 18 amino acids long. With 0 bases removed from V and 4 bases from J, the gap between germline ends came to 21 bases. MiXCR, applied by TCRdb to the RT-PCR reads, yields one record per CDR3 protein. The sample lists 390,000 or so distinct CDR3 sequences; roughly 17% were seen once. This specimen belongs to a study of patients and donors after allogeneic stem cell transplantation. J is TRBJ1-1 and V is TRBV4-1; D not certain. This clonotype was sampled from a human donor who was either an allogeneic HSCT recipient or a stem cell or donor lymphocyte infusion donor (not recorded which). It is not recorded whose cells these are; they may come from a transplant donor. Sequenced material: blood, either unsorted or a sorted T cell fraction (not recorded which). The CDR3 loop is CASSQEPTGTAAFTEAFF. The DNA of the CDR3 is TGCGCCAGCAGCCAAGAACCAACCGGCACAGCAGCTTTCACTGAAGCTTTCTTT.